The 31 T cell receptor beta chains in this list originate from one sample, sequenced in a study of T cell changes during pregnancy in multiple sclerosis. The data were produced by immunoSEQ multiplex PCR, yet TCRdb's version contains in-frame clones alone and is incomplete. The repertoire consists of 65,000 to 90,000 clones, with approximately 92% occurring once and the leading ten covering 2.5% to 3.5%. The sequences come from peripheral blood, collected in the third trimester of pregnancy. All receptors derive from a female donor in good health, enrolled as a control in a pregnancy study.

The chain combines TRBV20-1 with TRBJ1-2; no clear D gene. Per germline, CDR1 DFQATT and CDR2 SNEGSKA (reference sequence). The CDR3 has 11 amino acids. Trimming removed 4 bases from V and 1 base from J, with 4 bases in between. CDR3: CSANSNYGYTF. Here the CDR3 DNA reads TGCAGTGCTAATAGTAACTATGGCTACACCTTC.

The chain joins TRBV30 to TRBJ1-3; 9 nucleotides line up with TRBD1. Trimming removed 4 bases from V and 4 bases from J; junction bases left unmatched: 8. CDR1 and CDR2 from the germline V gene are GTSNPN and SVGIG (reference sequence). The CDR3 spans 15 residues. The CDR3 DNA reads TGTGCCTGGAACCTACAGGGGGCGCAGGGAAACACCATATATTTT. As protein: CAWNLQGAQGNTIYF.

The chain's CDR3 is CASSSTEAFF. The DNA of the CDR3 is TGTGCCAGTAGTTCGACTGAAGCTTTCTTT. V gene TRBV19 combines with J gene TRBJ1-1; D call uncertain. CDR1 is LNHDA, CDR2 SQIVND, per germline (reference sequence). With 5 bases removed from V and 5 bases from J, the gap between germline ends came to 3 bases. There are 10 residues in the CDR3.

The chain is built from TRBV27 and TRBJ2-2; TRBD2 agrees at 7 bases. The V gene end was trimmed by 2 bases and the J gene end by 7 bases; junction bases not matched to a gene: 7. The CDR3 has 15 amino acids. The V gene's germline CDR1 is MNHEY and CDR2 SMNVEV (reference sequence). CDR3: CASSLSWDYSGELFF. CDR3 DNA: TGTGCCAGCAGTTTAAGCTGGGACTATAGCGGGGAGCTGTTTTTT.

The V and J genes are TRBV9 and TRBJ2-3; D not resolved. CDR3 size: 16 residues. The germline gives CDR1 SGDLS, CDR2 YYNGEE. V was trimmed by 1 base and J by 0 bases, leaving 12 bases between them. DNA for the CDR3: TGTGCCAGCAGCGTAAATCGGGTCCCCAGCACAGATACGCAGTATTTT. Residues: CASSVNRVPSTDTQYF.

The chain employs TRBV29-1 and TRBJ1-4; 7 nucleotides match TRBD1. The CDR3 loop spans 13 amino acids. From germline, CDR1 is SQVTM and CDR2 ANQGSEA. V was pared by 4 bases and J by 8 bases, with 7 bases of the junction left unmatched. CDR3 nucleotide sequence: TGCAGCGTTGTTCGTGACAGGGAGGAAAAACTGTTTTTT. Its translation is CSVVRDREEKLFF.

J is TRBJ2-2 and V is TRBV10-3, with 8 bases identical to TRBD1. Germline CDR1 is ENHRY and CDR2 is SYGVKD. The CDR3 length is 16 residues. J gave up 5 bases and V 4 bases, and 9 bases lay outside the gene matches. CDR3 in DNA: TGTGCCATCAGTGGGACACAGGGGGTCTCAACCGGGGAGCTGTTTTTT. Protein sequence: CAISGTQGVSTGELFF.

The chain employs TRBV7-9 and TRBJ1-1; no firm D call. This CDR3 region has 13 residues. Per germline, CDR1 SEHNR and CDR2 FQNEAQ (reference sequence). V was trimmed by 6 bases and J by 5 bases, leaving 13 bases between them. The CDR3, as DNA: TGTGCCAGCAGGAAAGAGGAAAAGACTGAAGCTTTCTTT. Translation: CASRKEEKTEAFF.

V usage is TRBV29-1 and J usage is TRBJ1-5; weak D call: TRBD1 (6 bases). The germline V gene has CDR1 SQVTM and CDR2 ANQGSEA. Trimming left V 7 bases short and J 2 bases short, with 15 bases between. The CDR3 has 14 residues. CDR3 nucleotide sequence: TGCAGCGCGAGCTGCGCAGGGGGCAATCAGCCCCAGCATTTT. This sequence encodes CSASCAGGNQPQHF.

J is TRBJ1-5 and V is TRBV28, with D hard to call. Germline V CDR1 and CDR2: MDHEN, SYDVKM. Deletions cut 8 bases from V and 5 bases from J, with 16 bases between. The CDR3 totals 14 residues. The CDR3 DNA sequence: TGTGCCAGCGGCCTGGCGCGGGCGGATCAGCCCCAGCATTTT. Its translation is CASGLARADQPQHF.

The CDR3 region is CASSRGGLVSGANVLTF. CDR3 DNA sequence: TGCGCCAGCAGCCGTGGGGGCTTAGTTTCTGGGGCCAACGTCCTGACTTTC. The gene calls are TRBV4-1 and TRBJ2-6, with D possibly being TRBD1 (6 bases). Germline-derived CDR1 and CDR2 are MGHRA and YSYEKL. The ends were cut back, 4 bases at V and 1 base at J, with 14 bases in the middle. The CDR3 contains 17 residues.

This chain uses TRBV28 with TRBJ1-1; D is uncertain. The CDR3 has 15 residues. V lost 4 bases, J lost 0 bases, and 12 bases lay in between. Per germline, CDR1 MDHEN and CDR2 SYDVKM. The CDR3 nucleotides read TGTGCCAGCAGTTCCGACGGGATCATGAACACTGAAGCTTTCTTT. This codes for CASSSDGIMNTEAFF.

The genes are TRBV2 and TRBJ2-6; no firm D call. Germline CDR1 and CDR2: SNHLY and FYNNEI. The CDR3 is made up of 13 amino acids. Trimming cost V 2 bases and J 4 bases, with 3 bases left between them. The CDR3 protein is CASSESGANVLTF. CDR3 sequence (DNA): TGTGCCAGCAGTGAATCAGGGGCCAACGTCCTGACTTTC.

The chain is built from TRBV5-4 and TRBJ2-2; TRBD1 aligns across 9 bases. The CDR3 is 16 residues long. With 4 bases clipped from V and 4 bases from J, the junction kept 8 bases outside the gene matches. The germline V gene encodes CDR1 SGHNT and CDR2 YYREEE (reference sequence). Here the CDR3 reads CASSHPGQGGTGELFF. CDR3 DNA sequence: TGTGCCAGCAGCCACCCGGGACAGGGTGGCACCGGGGAGCTGTTTTTT.

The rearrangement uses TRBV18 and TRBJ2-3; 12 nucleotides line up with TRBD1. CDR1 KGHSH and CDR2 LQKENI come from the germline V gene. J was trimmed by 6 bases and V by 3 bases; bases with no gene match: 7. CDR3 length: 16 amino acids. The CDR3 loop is CASSPAGQGAADTQYF. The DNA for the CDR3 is TGTGCCAGCTCACCTGCGGGACAGGGGGCCGCGGATACGCAGTATTTT.

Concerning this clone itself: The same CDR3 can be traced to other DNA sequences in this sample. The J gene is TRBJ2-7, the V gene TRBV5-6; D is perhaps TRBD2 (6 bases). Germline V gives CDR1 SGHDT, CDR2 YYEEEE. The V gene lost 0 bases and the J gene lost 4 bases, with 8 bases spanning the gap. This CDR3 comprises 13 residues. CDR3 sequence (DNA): TGTGCCAGCAGCTTGGCGGGAGAGTACGAGCAGTACTTC. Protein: CASSLAGEYEQYF.

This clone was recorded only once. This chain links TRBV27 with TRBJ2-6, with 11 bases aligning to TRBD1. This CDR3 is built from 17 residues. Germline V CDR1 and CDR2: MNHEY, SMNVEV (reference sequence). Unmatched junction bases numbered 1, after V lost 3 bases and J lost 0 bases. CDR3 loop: CASSFGQGASGANVLTF. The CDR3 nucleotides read TGTGCCAGCAGTTTCGGACAGGGGGCCTCTGGGGCCAACGTCCTGACTTTC.

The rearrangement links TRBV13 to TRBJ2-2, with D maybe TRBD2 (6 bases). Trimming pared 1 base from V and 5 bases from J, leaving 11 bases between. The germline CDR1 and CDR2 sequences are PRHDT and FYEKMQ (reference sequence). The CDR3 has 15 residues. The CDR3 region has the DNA TGTGCCAGCAGCTTAGTGGAACGGGGGACCGGGGAGCTGTTTTTT. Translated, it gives CASSLVERGTGELFF.

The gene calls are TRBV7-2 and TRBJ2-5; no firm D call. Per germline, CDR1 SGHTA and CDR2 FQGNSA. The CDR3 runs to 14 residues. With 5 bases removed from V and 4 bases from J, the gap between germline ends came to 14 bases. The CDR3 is CASSLEALGETQYF. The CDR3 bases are TGTGCCAGCAGCCTCGAGGCCTTGGGAGAGACCCAGTACTTC.

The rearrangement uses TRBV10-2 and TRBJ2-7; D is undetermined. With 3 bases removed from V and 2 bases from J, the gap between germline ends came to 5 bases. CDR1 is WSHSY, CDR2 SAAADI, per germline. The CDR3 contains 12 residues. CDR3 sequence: CASSDRTYEQYF. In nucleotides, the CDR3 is TGCGCCAGCAGTGACAGAACCTACGAGCAGTACTTC.

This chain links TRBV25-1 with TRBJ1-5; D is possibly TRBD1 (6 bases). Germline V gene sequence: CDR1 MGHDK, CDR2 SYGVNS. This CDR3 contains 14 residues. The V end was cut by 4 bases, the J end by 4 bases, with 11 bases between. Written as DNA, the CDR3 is TGTGCCAGCAGTGGGCAGGGACAAAATCAGCCCCAGCATTTT. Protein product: CASSGQGQNQPQHF.

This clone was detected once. The CDR3 loop is CASSLKGGTGYEKLFF. The DNA for the CDR3 is TGTGCCAGCAGTTTAAAAGGCGGGACAGGGTATGAAAAACTGTTTTTT. The chain combines TRBV28 with TRBJ1-4, with TRBD1 matching over 9 bases. Germline values: CDR1 MDHEN, CDR2 SYDVKM. The junction had 7 bases not matched to a gene; V was cut back by 2 bases and J by 6 bases. The CDR3 runs to 16 residues.

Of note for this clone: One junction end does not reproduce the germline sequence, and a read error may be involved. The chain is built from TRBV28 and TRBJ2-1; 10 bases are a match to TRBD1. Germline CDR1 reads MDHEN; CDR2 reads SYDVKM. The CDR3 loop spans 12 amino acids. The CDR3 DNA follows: TGTGCCAGCAGTTTCCGCGGACAGGGGGGGATCTTC. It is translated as CASSFRGQGGIF.

Written as DNA, the CDR3 is TGTGCCAGCAGCCTGGTCGGACAGAGCAATCAGCCCCAGCATTTT. Its translation is CASSLVGQSNQPQHF. The chain uses TRBV28 and TRBJ1-5, with TRBD1 as a possible D gene (6 bases). The CDR3 has 15 residues. The ends were cut back, 6 bases at V and 1 base at J, with 13 bases in the middle. Germline lookup yields CDR1 MDHEN and CDR2 SYDVKM.

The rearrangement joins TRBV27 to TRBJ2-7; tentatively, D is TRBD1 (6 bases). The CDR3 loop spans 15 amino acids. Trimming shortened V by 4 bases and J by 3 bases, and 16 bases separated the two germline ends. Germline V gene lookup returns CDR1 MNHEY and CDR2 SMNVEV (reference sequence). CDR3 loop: CASSWGPGQVYEQYF. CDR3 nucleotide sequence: TGTGCCAGCAGTTGGGGACCGGGACAAGTCTACGAGCAGTACTTC.

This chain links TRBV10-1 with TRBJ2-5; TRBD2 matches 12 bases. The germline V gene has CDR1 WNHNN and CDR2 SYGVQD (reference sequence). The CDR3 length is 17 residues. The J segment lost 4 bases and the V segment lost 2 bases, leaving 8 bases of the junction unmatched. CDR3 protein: CASSEGLAGGPGETQYF. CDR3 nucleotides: TGCGCCAGCAGTGAGGGGCTAGCGGGAGGGCCGGGAGAGACCCAGTACTTC.

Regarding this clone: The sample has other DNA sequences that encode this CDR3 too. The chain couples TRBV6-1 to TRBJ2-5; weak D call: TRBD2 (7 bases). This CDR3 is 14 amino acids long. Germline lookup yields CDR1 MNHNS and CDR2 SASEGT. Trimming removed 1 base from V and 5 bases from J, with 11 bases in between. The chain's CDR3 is CASSEGGGGETQYF. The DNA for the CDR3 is TGTGCCAGCAGTGAAGGGGGGGGCGGGGAGACCCAGTACTTC.

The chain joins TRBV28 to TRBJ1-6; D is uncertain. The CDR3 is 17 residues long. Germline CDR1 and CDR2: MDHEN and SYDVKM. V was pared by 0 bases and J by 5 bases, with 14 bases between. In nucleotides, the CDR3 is TGTGCCAGCAGTTTATGGCCCAATGGGCCGAATAATTCACCCCTCCACTTT. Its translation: CASSLWPNGPNNSPLHF.

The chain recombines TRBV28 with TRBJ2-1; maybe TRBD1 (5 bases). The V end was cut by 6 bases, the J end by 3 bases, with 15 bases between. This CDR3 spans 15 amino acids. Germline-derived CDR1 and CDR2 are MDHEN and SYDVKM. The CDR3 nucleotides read TGTGCCAGCAGCGTGAGCAGGGAAGGCTACAATGAGCAGTTCTTC. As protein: CASSVSREGYNEQFF.

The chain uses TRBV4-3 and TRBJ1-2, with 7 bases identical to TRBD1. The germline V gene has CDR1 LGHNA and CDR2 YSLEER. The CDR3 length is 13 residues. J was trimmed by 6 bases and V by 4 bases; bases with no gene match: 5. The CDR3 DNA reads TGCGCCAGCAGCCTTGGAGGGGGCGATGGCTACACCTTC. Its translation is CASSLGGGDGYTF.

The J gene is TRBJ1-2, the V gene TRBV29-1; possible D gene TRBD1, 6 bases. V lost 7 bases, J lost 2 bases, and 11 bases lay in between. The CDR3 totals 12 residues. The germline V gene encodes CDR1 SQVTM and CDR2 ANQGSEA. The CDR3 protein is CSALGQNYGYTF. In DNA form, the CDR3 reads TGCAGCGCCCTAGGACAGAACTATGGCTACACCTTC.